Below, 18 T cell receptor beta chains from the same sample are listed, as sequenced in a study of low-dose radiotherapy and immunotherapy resistance in tumors. First-strand cDNA used TRAV- and TRBV-specific primers, covering alpha and beta chains. TCRs were amplified for roughly 20 PCR cycles with a constant-region primer and V-primer adapter. TCRdb called the reads again in MiXCR, with one record for every CDR3 protein. The table includes around 80,000 distinct CDR3 sequences, 17% detected once. Specified time point: after trial treatment. Treatment given: LDRT plus nivolumab, ipilimumab, low-dose cyclophosphamide and aspirin (RACIN trial). The sample consisted of PBMCs, taken after low-dose radiotherapy plus immunotherapy. These receptors were obtained from a male donor with prostate cancer.

This clonotype occurred many times. The CDR3 spells CASTRGSWAGAGEQFF. CDR3 DNA sequence: TGTGCCAGCACCAGAGGTTCGTGGGCGGGGGCCGGTGAGCAGTTCTTC. J is TRBJ2-1 and V is TRBV7-2; TRBD2 might be the D (7 bases). The germline CDR1 and CDR2 sequences are SGHTA and FQGNSA. The V end was cut by 7 bases, the J end by 9 bases, with 25 bases between. CDR3 length: 16 amino acids.

There are many counts of this clonotype. The chain is built from TRBV29-1 and TRBJ2-7; D unresolved. The CDR3 extends over 13 amino acids. CDR1 and CDR2 from the germline V gene are SQVTM and ANQGSEA. The V end lost 4 bases, the J end lost 5 bases, and 15 bases lay between the germline ends. The CDR3 spells CSVGKIPSDEQYF. The CDR3 region has the DNA TGCAGCGTTGGAAAGATACCCAGCGACGAGCAGTACTTC.

There are many counts of this clonotype. The chain employs TRBV12-3 or TRBV12-4 and TRBJ2-5, with a weak D call TRBD1 (6 bases). This CDR3 comprises 13 residues. The V end lost 6 bases, the J end lost 2 bases, and 10 bases lay between the germline ends. The CDR3 reads CASRPDRQETQYF. The DNA for the CDR3 is TGTGCCAGCAGACCGGACAGACAAGAGACCCAGTACTTC.

This clonotype was seen many times. At one boundary the junction diverges from the germline segment, which might be a read error. V gene TRBV3-1 combines with J gene TRBJ2-4; 11 positions agree with TRBD1. Germline values: CDR1 LGHDT, CDR2 YNNKEL (reference sequence). This CDR3 contains 13 residues. The CDR3 bases are TGTGCCAGCAGCCAGGGGACAGGGGGGGATGGCCACTTC. Its protein is CASSQGTGGDGHF.

This clonotype has at least ten counts. The chain recombines TRBV7-3 with TRBJ2-3, with D unresolved. Germline lookup yields CDR1 SGHTA and CDR2 FQGTGA. V was clipped by 5 bases and J by 6 bases, with 12 bases between them. CDR3 length: 13 residues. The CDR3 region has the DNA TGTGCCAGCAGCCCATCAACCATGGATACGCAGTATTTT. Translated: CASSPSTMDTQYF.

The chain recombines TRBV2 with TRBJ2-2; D gene uncertain. Germline V CDR1 and CDR2: SNHLY, FYNNEI. V lost 6 bases to trimming and J lost 1 base, with 9 bases between them. The CDR3 spans 14 residues. CDR3 in amino acids: CASRGSQNTGELFF. CDR3 nucleotide sequence: TGTGCCAGCAGGGGCTCGCAGAACACCGGGGAGCTGTTTTTT.

The rearrangement joins TRBV27 to TRBJ1-1; 9 bases align to TRBD1. This CDR3 has 13 residues. V dropped 10 bases and J dropped 0; count of bases not matched to a gene: 3. Germline V gene sequence: CDR1 MNHEY, CDR2 SMNVEV (reference sequence). For the CDR3, the DNA is TGTGCCATTAGGGACAGGGTGAACACTGAAGCTTTCTTT. Its translation is CAIRDRVNTEAFF.

This clonotype has at least ten counts. This chain joins TRBV9 and TRBJ2-7, with D tentatively TRBD2 (5 bases). Germline V gene sequence: CDR1 SGDLS, CDR2 YYNGEE. V lost 5 bases to trimming and J lost 6 bases, with 21 bases between them. CDR3 size: 15 residues. The CDR3, as DNA: TGTGCCAGCAGTCCAACCGTCCGGGGAGAGGGCGAGCAGTACTTC. It is translated as CASSPTVRGEGEQYF.

This clonotype was recorded a few times. The genes are TRBV3-1 and TRBJ1-2, with D unresolved. V was clipped by 0 bases and J by 4 bases, with 6 bases between them. The CDR3 has 13 residues. Per germline, CDR1 LGHDT and CDR2 YNNKEL (reference sequence). The CDR3 region has the DNA TGTGCCAGCAGCCAAGATGGGAGCTATGGCTACACCTTC. Translating gives CASSQDGSYGYTF.

This clonotype was counted at least ten times. This chain joins TRBV7-6 and TRBJ2-1; 8 bases align to TRBD2. The CDR3 sequence is 14 residues long. Germline lookup yields CDR1 SGHVS and CDR2 FNYEAQ. J lost 7 bases, V lost 0 bases, and 2 bases had no gene match. CDR3 bases: TGTGCCAGCAGCTTAGCCGGGAGGGCGAATGAGCAGTTCTTC. It is translated as CASSLAGRANEQFF. Combining the CDR3 with reference TRBV7-6 and TRBJ2-1 gives the whole variable domain GAGVSQSPRYKVTKRGQDVALRCDPISGHVSLYWYRQALGQGPEFLTYFNYEAQQDKSGLPNDRFSAERPEGSISTLTIQRTEQRDSAMYRCASSLAGRANEQFFGPGTRLTVL.

This clonotype was picked up many times. The rearrangement joins TRBV24-1 to TRBJ2-7; 9 positions agree with TRBD2. Germline V CDR1 and CDR2: KGHDR, SFDVKD. The CDR3 contains 16 residues. V lost 3 bases and J lost 4; bases outside the gene matches: 9. The CDR3 region has the DNA TGTGCCACCAGTGATCCAGCGGGAGGTTCAAGTTACGAGCAGTACTTC. It translates to CATSDPAGGSSYEQYF.

In regard to this clonotype: This likely traces to a read error, being one base from a far larger clone. V is TRBV28 and J is TRBJ2-7; D remains ambiguous. CDR1 and CDR2 from the germline V gene are MDHEN and SYDVKM. The CDR3 spans 15 residues. The V gene lost 9 bases and the J gene lost 7 bases, with 25 bases spanning the gap. The CDR3 nucleotides read TGTGCCAGTAGGGCCTTTTCAAGCTCCTACAATGAGCAGTACTTC. Protein product: CASRAFSSSYNEQYF.

Comments on this clonotype: One base separates it from a far larger clone, so it is likely a read error. The genes are TRBV28 and TRBJ2-7; D possibly corresponds to TRBD2 (5 bases). There are 14 residues in the CDR3. The germline V gene encodes CDR1 MDHEN and CDR2 SYDVKM. Trimming removed 10 bases at V and 7 bases at J, with 23 bases between. CDR3 DNA sequence: TGTGCCACCCATTACGGGAATTATGGAAATGAGCAGTACTTC. Residues: CATHYGNYGNEQYF.

This chain joins TRBV6-5 and TRBJ2-7; 8 bases line up with TRBD1. This CDR3 has 15 amino acids. Germline V gives CDR1 MNHEY, CDR2 SVGAGI. Unmatched junction bases numbered 10, after V lost 7 bases and J lost 2 bases. The CDR3 sequence is CASNKAGTGAYEQYF. The CDR3 coding sequence is TGTGCCAGCAACAAAGCCGGGACAGGAGCCTACGAGCAGTACTTC.

In its sample, this clonotype was seen a few times. This CDR3 reads CASSQNTWSVGDTQYF. In DNA form, the CDR3 reads TGTGCCAGCAGCCAAAATACATGGAGTGTGGGTGATACGCAGTATTTT. The rearrangement links TRBV14 to TRBJ2-3; D not certain. The CDR3 contains 16 residues. The ends were cut back, 2 bases at V and 6 bases at J, with 18 bases in the middle. Per the germline V gene, CDR1 is SGHDN and CDR2 is FVKESK.

At least ten counts were recorded for this clonotype. The chain is built from TRBV2 and TRBJ1-1, with D perhaps matching TRBD1 (5 bases). Germline V CDR1 and CDR2: SNHLY, FYNNEI. This CDR3 comprises 14 residues. Between the trimmed V and J ends, which lost 7 bases and 5 bases, there was a span of 17 bases. The DNA for the CDR3 is TGTGCCAGCACCGAAAGGTCAGGGTTGACTGAAGCTTTCTTT. Translating gives CASTERSGLTEAFF.

The rearrangement joins TRBV3-1 to TRBJ2-2, with no clear D. The CDR3 sequence is 16 residues long. Germline CDR1 and CDR2: LGHDT and YNNKEL (reference sequence). V shed 1 base and J shed 4 bases, with 13 bases lying between them. CDR3 in DNA: TGTGCCAGCAGCCAAGTTGCGAGCGTAGGCACCGGGGAGCTGTTTTTT. It is translated as CASSQVASVGTGELFF.

Notes on this clonotype: This likely came from a read error, as a far larger clone is one base away. No conserved phenylalanine or tryptophan is present at the end of the CDR3, so a read error is the likely explanation. The CDR3 sequence is CASSLAGRGGTEAFI. The CDR3 nucleotides read TGTGCCAGCAGCTTGGCGGGCAGGGGGGGTACTGAAGCTTTCATT. This chain uses TRBV5-3 with TRBJ1-1; TRBD1 agrees at 7 bases. TRBV5-3 qualifies as an ORF whose function is uncertain. The CDR3 is made up of 15 amino acids.